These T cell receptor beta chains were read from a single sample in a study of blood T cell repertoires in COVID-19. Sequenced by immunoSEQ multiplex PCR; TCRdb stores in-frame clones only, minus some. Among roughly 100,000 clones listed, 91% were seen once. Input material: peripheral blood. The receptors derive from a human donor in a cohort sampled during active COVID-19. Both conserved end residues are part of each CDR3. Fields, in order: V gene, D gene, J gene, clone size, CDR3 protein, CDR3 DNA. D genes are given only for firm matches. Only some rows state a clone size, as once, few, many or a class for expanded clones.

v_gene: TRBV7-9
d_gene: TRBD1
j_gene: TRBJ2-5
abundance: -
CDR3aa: CASSPGTGREETQYF
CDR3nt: TGTGCCAGCAGCCCAGGGACAGGGCGTGAAGAGACCCAGTACTTC

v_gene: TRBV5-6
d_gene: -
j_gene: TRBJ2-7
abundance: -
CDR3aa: CASSMGAGLYEQYF
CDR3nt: TGTGCCAGCAGCATGGGGGCCGGCCTCTACGAGCAGTACTTC

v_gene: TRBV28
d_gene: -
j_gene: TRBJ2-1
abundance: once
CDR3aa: CACGGPGSNEQFF
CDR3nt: TGTGCCTGTGGAGGGCCAGGAAGTAATGAGCAGTTCTTC

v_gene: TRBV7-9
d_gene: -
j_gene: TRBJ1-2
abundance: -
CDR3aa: CASSLGRGGLDYGYTF
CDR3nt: TGTGCCAGCAGCTTAGGCCGGGGGGGCCTAGACTATGGCTACACCTTC

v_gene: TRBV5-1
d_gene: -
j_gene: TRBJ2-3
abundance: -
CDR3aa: CASSLLAGRRTDTQYF
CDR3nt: TGCGCCAGCAGCCTGTTGGCGGGGAGACGCACAGATACGCAGTATTTT

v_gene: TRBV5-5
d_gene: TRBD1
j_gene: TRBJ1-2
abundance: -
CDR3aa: CASSPRQGASYGYTF
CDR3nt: TGTGCCAGCAGCCCAAGACAGGGGGCTTCCTATGGCTACACCTTC

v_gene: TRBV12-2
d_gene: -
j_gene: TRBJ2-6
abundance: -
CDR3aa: CASRLGGTSGSGGANVLTF
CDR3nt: TGTGCAAGTCGCTTAGGCGGGACTAGCGGGAGTGGTGGGGCCAACGTCCTGACTTTC

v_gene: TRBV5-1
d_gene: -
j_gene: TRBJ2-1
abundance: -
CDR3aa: CASSLISSYNEQFF
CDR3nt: TGCGCCAGCAGCTTGATTAGCTCCTACAATGAGCAGTTCTTC

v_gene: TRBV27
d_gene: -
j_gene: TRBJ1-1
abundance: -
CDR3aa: CASSFQFMNTEAFF
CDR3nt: TGTGCCAGCAGTTTTCAGTTCATGAACACTGAAGCTTTCTTT

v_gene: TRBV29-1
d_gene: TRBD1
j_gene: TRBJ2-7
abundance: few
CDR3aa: CSVEKGQGKYEQYF
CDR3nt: TGCAGCGTTGAAAAGGGACAGGGTAAGTACGAGCAGTACTTC

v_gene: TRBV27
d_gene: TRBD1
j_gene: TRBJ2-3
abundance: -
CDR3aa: CASSFPGQGHTQYF
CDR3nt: TGTGCCAGCAGCTTCCCAGGACAGGGCCATACGCAGTATTTT

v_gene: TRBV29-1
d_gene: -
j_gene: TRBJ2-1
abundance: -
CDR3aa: CSVEERSSYNEQFF
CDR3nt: TGCAGCGTTGAGGAGCGGAGCTCCTACAATGAGCAGTTCTTC

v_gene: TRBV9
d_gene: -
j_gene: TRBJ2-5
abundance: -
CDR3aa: CASSNLPETQYF
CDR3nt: TGTGCCAGCAGCAACCTACCCGAGACCCAGTACTTC

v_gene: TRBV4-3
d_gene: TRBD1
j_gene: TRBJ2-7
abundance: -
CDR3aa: CASSQGLAGGYEQYF
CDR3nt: TGCGCCAGCAGCCAAGGCCTGGCAGGGGGATACGAGCAGTACTTC

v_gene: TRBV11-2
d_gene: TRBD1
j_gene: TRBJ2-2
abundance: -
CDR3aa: CASSGTGGSTGELFF
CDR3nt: TGTGCCAGCAGCGGGACAGGGGGAAGCACCGGGGAGCTGTTTTTT

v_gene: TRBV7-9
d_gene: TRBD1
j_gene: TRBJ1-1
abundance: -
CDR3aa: CASSSTQGAHTEAFF
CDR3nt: TGTGCCAGCAGCTCAACACAGGGGGCGCACACTGAAGCTTTCTTT

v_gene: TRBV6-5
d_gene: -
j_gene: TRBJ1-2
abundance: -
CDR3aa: CASTGLSTPADGYTF
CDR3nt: TGTGCCAGCACGGGACTTTCTACCCCAGCGGATGGCTACACCTTC

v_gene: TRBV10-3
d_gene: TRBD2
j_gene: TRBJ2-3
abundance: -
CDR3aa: CAISSGGRGDTQYF
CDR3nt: TGTGCCATCAGTAGCGGGGGCCGAGGAGATACGCAGTATTTT

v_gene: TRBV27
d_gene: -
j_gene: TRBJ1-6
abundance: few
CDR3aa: CASRPSGISYSPLHF
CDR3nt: TGTGCCAGCAGACCCTCGGGGATTTCTTATTCACCCCTCCACTTT

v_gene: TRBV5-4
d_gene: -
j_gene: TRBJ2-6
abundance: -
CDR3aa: CASSTAVLGANVLTF
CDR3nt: TGTGCCAGCAGCACAGCAGTGTTAGGGGCCAACGTCCTGACTTTC

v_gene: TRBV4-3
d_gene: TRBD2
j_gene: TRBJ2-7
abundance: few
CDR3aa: CASSQATSGDYEQYF
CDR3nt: TGCGCCAGCAGCCAAGCGACTAGCGGGGACTACGAGCAGTACTTC

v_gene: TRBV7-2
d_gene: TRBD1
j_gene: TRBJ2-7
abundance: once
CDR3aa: CASSPGQGFYEQYF
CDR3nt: TGTGCCAGCAGCCCCGGACAGGGATTCTACGAGCAGTACTTC

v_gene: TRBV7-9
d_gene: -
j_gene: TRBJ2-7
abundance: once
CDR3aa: CASSLGGSGLSEQYF
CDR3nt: TGTGCCAGCAGCTTAGGGGGCAGCGGGCTCTCCGAGCAGTACTTC

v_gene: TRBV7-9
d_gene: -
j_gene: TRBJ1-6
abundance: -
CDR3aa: CASSGLLADGNSPLHF
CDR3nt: TGTGCCAGCAGCGGTCTACTGGCAGACGGGAATTCACCCCTCCACTTT

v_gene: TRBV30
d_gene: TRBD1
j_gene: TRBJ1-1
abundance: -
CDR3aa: CACNRGPTEAFF
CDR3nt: TGTGCCTGTAACAGGGGGCCTACTGAAGCTTTCTTT

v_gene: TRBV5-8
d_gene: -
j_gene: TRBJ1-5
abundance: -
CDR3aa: CASSFMGGNQPQHF
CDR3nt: TGTGCCAGCAGCTTTATGGGGGGGAATCAGCCCCAGCATTTT

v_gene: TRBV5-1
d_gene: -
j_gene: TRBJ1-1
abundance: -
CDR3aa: CASSLTRRGDFSEAFF
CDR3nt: TGCGCCAGCAGCTTGACCCGCCGGGGGGACTTTTCCGAAGCTTTCTTT